These T cell receptor beta chains were read from a single sample in a study of CD8 T cells in Susac syndrome. TCRdb re-called the immunoSEQ multiplex PCR reads with MiXCR, one entry per CDR3 protein. The table records around 150,000 distinct CDR3 sequences, about 93% of them present only once. The sequenced material came from CD4+ T cells from PBMCs. These receptors all stem from a human donor in good health. Each CDR3 is given with its conserved first and last residue. D genes are given only for firm matches. A clone size is listed for some rows: how often the clone was seen (once, few, many), or a class if it is expanded.

V,D,J,size,CDR3,DNA
TRBV12-3/TRBV12-4,TRBD1,TRBJ2-5,-,CASSATGAETQYF,TGTGCCAGCAGCGCAACAGGGGCAGAGACCCAGTACTTC
TRBV19,-,TRBJ2-4,-,CASSTTSDIQYF,TGTGCCAGTAGTACAACCTCGGACATTCAGTACTTC
TRBV6-5,TRBD1,TRBJ2-7,once,CASSYSRQGTSYEQYF,TGTGCCAGCAGTTACTCCCGACAGGGGACCTCCTACGAGCAGTACTTC
TRBV25-1,-,TRBJ2-7,-,CASSGGLYEQYF,TGTGCCAGCAGTGGGGGACTGTACGAGCAGTACTTC
TRBV29-1,TRBD1,TRBJ1-1,-,CSVEGGQGATEAFF,TGCAGCGTTGAAGGAGGACAGGGGGCAACTGAAGCTTTCTTT
TRBV2,-,TRBJ2-3,-,CASSRQRPDTQYF,TGTGCCAGCAGTCGACAGAGACCAGATACGCAGTATTTT
TRBV7-8,TRBD1,TRBJ1-1,-,CASSLTQGGTEAFF,TGTGCCAGCAGCTTGACCCAGGGGGGCACTGAAGCTTTCTTT
TRBV5-4,TRBD2,TRBJ2-1,-,CASSSQAGADNEQFF,TGTGCCAGCAGCTCACAAGCGGGGGCCGACAATGAGCAGTTCTTC
TRBV5-5,-,TRBJ2-4,once,CASSLVGGEGIQYF,TGTGCCAGCAGCTTGGTGGGCGGGGAAGGCATTCAGTACTTC
TRBV20-1,TRBD1,TRBJ1-2,-,CSAAGTGGAGYGYTF,TGCAGTGCTGCGGGTACAGGGGGCGCGGGCTATGGCTACACCTTC
TRBV19,TRBD1,TRBJ1-6,-,CASNTGGRGSPLHF,TGTGCCAGTAACACAGGGGGTAGGGGGTCACCCCTCCACTTT
TRBV19,-,TRBJ1-6,-,CASKASSYNSPLHF,TGTGCCAGTAAGGCCAGCTCCTATAATTCACCCCTCCACTTT
TRBV19,-,TRBJ1-2,-,CASSMGPSGYTF,TGTGCCAGTAGTATGGGGCCCAGCGGCTACACCTTC
TRBV3-1,TRBD1,TRBJ2-6,-,CASSQDMRQGSGANVLTF,TGTGCCAGCAGCCAAGATATGAGACAGGGATCTGGGGCCAACGTCCTGACTTTC
TRBV27,-,TRBJ1-6,-,CASSLLGGQPLHF,TGTGCCAGCAGTTTATTGGGGGGCCAACCCCTCCACTTT
TRBV12-3/TRBV12-4,TRBD1,TRBJ1-1,-,CASSTRTGWATEAFF,TGTGCCAGCAGTACCCGGACAGGGTGGGCCACTGAAGCTTTCTTT
TRBV19,-,TRBJ1-5,-,CASSRQGNQPQHF,TGTGCCAGTAGTCGACAGGGCAATCAGCCCCAGCATTTT
TRBV11-2,-,TRBJ1-1,-,CASSLRRQAEAFF,TGTGCCAGCAGCTTAAGAAGACAGGCTGAAGCTTTCTTT
TRBV18,TRBD2,TRBJ2-1,-,CASSPPVAGDNEQFF,TGTGCCAGCTCACCACCCGTAGCGGGGGACAATGAGCAGTTCTTC
TRBV28,-,TRBJ1-5,-,CASRLQGSNQPQHF,TGTGCCAGCAGGCTACAGGGTAGCAATCAGCCCCAGCATTTT
TRBV30,-,TRBJ2-7,once,CAWSRAGQQYF,TGTGCCTGGAGCAGGGCAGGCCAGCAGTACTTC
TRBV12-3/TRBV12-4,TRBD1,TRBJ1-2,-,CASSPGGRGYTF,TGTGCCAGCAGCCCAGGGGGCCGTGGCTACACCTTC
TRBV2,TRBD1,TRBJ2-3,-,CARQGASSTDTQYF,TGTGCCAGACAGGGGGCGAGTAGCACAGATACGCAGTATTTT
TRBV5-1,-,TRBJ2-3,few,CASSSSSGQQTDTQYF,TGCGCCAGCAGCTCATCAAGTGGACAGCAGACAGATACGCAGTATTTT
TRBV9,-,TRBJ1-6,-,CASSPRQTNNSPLHF,TGTGCCAGCAGCCCACGACAGACAAATAATTCACCCCTCCACTTT
TRBV3-1,-,TRBJ1-5,-,CASSQESDSRNQPQHF,TGTGCCAGCAGCCAAGAAAGTGACAGCCGCAATCAGCCCCAGCATTTT
TRBV3-1,TRBD1,TRBJ2-7,few,CASSQGGTGGLEQYF,TGTGCCAGCAGCCAAGGGGGGACAGGGGGCCTCGAGCAGTACTTC
TRBV3-1,TRBD2,TRBJ2-3,-,CASSRTRGADTQYF,TGTGCCAGCAGCCGGACTCGGGGGGCAGATACGCAGTATTTT
TRBV7-8,TRBD1,TRBJ1-2,-,CASSLRDRGINGYTF,TGTGCCAGCAGCTTACGGGACAGGGGGATTAATGGCTACACCTTC
TRBV15,-,TRBJ2-3,-,CATSRDRKAARTDTQYF,TGTGCCACCAGCAGAGATAGAAAGGCGGCCCGCACAGATACGCAGTATTTT
TRBV3-1,-,TRBJ2-5,-,CASSQRTPETQYF,TGTGCCAGCAGCCAACGGACCCCGGAGACCCAGTACTTC
TRBV5-1,-,TRBJ2-4,-,CASSLQGGENIQYF,TGCGCCAGCAGCCTCCAGGGGGGGGAAAACATTCAGTACTTC
TRBV20-1,-,TRBJ2-7,-,CSAEEDGYEQYF,TGCAGTGCTGAGGAGGACGGATACGAGCAGTACTTC